This T cell receptor beta chain was identified during a study of radiotherapy plus CTLA-4 blockade in lung cancer. This CDR3 spans 16 amino acids. The trim removed 4 bases at V and 0 bases at J, leaving 9 bases unmatched. Germline CDR1 SQVTM, CDR2 ANQGSEA. Using immunoSEQ multiplex PCR, the repertoire was profiled, and TCRdb retains in-frame clones only, with some absent. This table holds 15,000 to 20,000 clones, 86% found once. Overall study findings and caveats: Clones of tumor-derived TCRs expanded in blood after radiotherapy plus ipilimumab.

Remarks on this clone: Its cognate antigen is unknown.

Specimen: peripheral blood, collected from a patient treated with radiotherapy plus ipilimumab. This receptor was identified in a human donor with non-small cell lung cancer whose response to radiotherapy plus ipilimumab could not be evaluated. This chain joins TRBV29-1 and TRBJ2-3; 8 nucleotides agree with TRBD1. The CDR3 sequence: CSVGGDRGLSTDTQYF. The CDR3 DNA is TGCAGCGTTGGGGGAGACAGGGGACTGAGCACAGATACGCAGTATTTT.